These T cell receptor beta chains were read from a single sample in a study of T cells in Graves' hyperthyroidism and ophthalmopathy. In TCRdb, the multiplex PCR reads were re-called with MiXCR into one record per CDR3 protein. The table has over 700,000 distinct CDR3 sequences, roughly 40% seen once; the top ten hold around 10%. The sequencing input was blood. These receptors all stem from a man between 18 and 29 years old with Graves' hyperthyroidism. The CDR3 runs from the conserved cysteine through the conserved F or W. The order of the fields is CDR3 DNA, CDR3 protein, D gene, J gene, V gene, clone size. The D gene is left open where the match is weak. Clone size is not always given. Where it is, it says once, few, many or a class for expanded clones.

CDR3 DNA: TGTGCCAGCAGCTACGGGGCGCAAGAGACCCAGTACTTC
CDR3 protein: CASSYGAQETQYF
D gene: .
J gene: TRBJ2-5
V gene: TRBV11-2
clone size: many

CDR3 DNA: TGCGCCAGCAGCCTATCACAGGGAGAAGAGACCCAGTACTTC
CDR3 protein: CASSLSQGEETQYF
D gene: .
J gene: TRBJ2-5
V gene: TRBV4-1
clone size: .

CDR3 DNA: TGTGCCAGCAGCCAAGACCGGAGGGCTGTGGACACTGAAGCTTTCTTT
CDR3 protein: CASSQDRRAVDTEAFF
D gene: .
J gene: TRBJ1-1
V gene: TRBV7-8
clone size: few

CDR3 DNA: TGCGCCAGCAGCTCGGGACAGGGGTACCACGAGCAGTACTTC
CDR3 protein: CASSSGQGYHEQYF
D gene: TRBD1
J gene: TRBJ2-7
V gene: TRBV5-1
clone size: .

CDR3 DNA: TGTGCCATCAGTGAGGGGACTAGCGGGAGCTCCTACGAGCAGTACTTC
CDR3 protein: CAISEGTSGSSYEQYF
D gene: TRBD2
J gene: TRBJ2-7
V gene: TRBV10-3
clone size: many

CDR3 DNA: TGTGCCAGCAGCTTAGGCGGGAGCGGGCAAGAGACCCAGTACTTC
CDR3 protein: CASSLGGSGQETQYF
D gene: TRBD2
J gene: TRBJ2-5
V gene: TRBV7-2
clone size: few

CDR3 DNA: TGTGCCATCAGGGCCTTAGAAGAGACCCAGTACTTC
CDR3 protein: CAIRALEETQYF
D gene: .
J gene: TRBJ2-5
V gene: TRBV10-3
clone size: .

CDR3 DNA: TGTGCCAGCAGCTTAAGAGACAGGGGGGTCTATGGCTACACCTTC
CDR3 protein: CASSLRDRGVYGYTF
D gene: TRBD1
J gene: TRBJ1-2
V gene: TRBV5-1
clone size: .

CDR3 DNA: TGTGCCAGCAGTGAGAGGCAGGGGGCAGATACGCAGTATTTT
CDR3 protein: CASSERQGADTQYF
D gene: TRBD1
J gene: TRBJ2-3
V gene: TRBV2
clone size: .

CDR3 DNA: TGTGCCAGCAGCACGAGATCAGGGAGTTGGACTGAAGCTTTCTTT
CDR3 protein: CASSTRSGSWTEAFF
D gene: .
J gene: TRBJ1-1
V gene: TRBV7-2
clone size: many

CDR3 DNA: TGTGCCAGCAGCCAAAGCTGGACAGGGAACACCATATATTTT
CDR3 protein: CASSQSWTGNTIYF
D gene: TRBD1
J gene: TRBJ1-3
V gene: TRBV14
clone size: .

CDR3 DNA: TGTGCCAGCAGGGCTGACAGGAACGAGCAGTACTTC
CDR3 protein: CASRADRNEQYF
D gene: .
J gene: TRBJ2-7
V gene: TRBV2
clone size: many

CDR3 DNA: TGCAGTGCTAGGCCCCCAGGGGGCCTGGGGCCCCAGCATTTT
CDR3 protein: CSARPPGGLGPQHF
D gene: TRBD1
J gene: TRBJ1-5
V gene: TRBV20-1
clone size: .

CDR3 DNA: TGTGCCAGTAGTATAGGCCAGAGTCTAGTAGAAAATCAGCCCCAGCATTTT
CDR3 protein: CASSIGQSLVENQPQHF
D gene: .
J gene: TRBJ1-5
V gene: TRBV19
clone size: many

CDR3 DNA: TGTGCCAGTGCCGTTGGGAGTTTATCCTACGAGCAGTACTTC
CDR3 protein: CASAVGSLSYEQYF
D gene: .
J gene: TRBJ2-7
V gene: TRBV19
clone size: .

CDR3 DNA: TGTGCCAGCAGCGTTCTGGAGGCTTGGAATAATTCACCCCTCCACTTT
CDR3 protein: CASSVLEAWNNSPLHF
D gene: .
J gene: TRBJ1-6
V gene: TRBV7-2
clone size: .

CDR3 DNA: TGTGCCACCAGTGAGTCGGGAGCTGGGGCCAACGTCCTGACTTTC
CDR3 protein: CATSESGAGANVLTF
D gene: .
J gene: TRBJ2-6
V gene: TRBV24-1
clone size: many

CDR3 DNA: TGCAGTGCTAGTTCGGAGTTCCAAGAGACCCAGTACTTC
CDR3 protein: CSASSEFQETQYF
D gene: .
J gene: TRBJ2-5
V gene: TRBV20-1
clone size: .

CDR3 DNA: TGTGCCAGCGGACAGGGGGCGGCTGGGGCCAACGTCCTGACTTTC
CDR3 protein: CASGQGAAGANVLTF
D gene: TRBD1
J gene: TRBJ2-6
V gene: TRBV2
clone size: .

CDR3 DNA: TGCAGCGTGGGGGGGATACGGAGCACTGAAGCTTTCTTT
CDR3 protein: CSVGGIRSTEAFF
D gene: .
J gene: TRBJ1-1
V gene: TRBV29-1
clone size: many

CDR3 DNA: TGTGCCAGCAGCGCCCGAGGGACAGGCCGGGGAGGCTACACCTTC
CDR3 protein: CASSARGTGRGGYTF
D gene: TRBD1
J gene: TRBJ1-2
V gene: TRBV9
clone size: many

CDR3 DNA: TGTGCCAGCAATCAACCGGGGTCAACCTACGAGCAGTACTTC
CDR3 protein: CASNQPGSTYEQYF
D gene: .
J gene: TRBJ2-7
V gene: TRBV6-5
clone size: few

CDR3 DNA: TGTGCCAGCAGACGGACAGCCGCTAACAAACTGTTTTTT
CDR3 protein: CASRRTAANKLFF
D gene: .
J gene: TRBJ1-4
V gene: TRBV12-3/TRBV12-4
clone size: few

CDR3 DNA: TGCAGCGTCGGGGGGACAGGGGACTACGAGCAGTACTTC
CDR3 protein: CSVGGTGDYEQYF
D gene: TRBD1
J gene: TRBJ2-7
V gene: TRBV29-1
clone size: .

CDR3 DNA: TGTGCCAGCAGTGGGGCCGGCATGAACACTGAAGCTTTCTTT
CDR3 protein: CASSGAGMNTEAFF
D gene: .
J gene: TRBJ1-1
V gene: TRBV6-2/TRBV6-3
clone size: .

CDR3 DNA: TGTGCCAGCAGCCCAACACAGGGGGAGAGTGCCGGGGAGCTGTTTTTT
CDR3 protein: CASSPTQGESAGELFF
D gene: TRBD1
J gene: TRBJ2-2
V gene: TRBV7-9
clone size: .

CDR3 DNA: TGTGCCAGCAGTGTTGCTCACGGGGGGGCGGGGGAGACCCAGTACTTC
CDR3 protein: CASSVAHGGAGETQYF
D gene: TRBD2
J gene: TRBJ2-5
V gene: TRBV25-1
clone size: .

CDR3 DNA: TGTGCCAGCAACGAGACGGATAGCTACGAGCAGTACTTC
CDR3 protein: CASNETDSYEQYF
D gene: .
J gene: TRBJ2-7
V gene: TRBV9
clone size: .

CDR3 DNA: TGTGCCACCAGCCCTCAAACCCAGGGGGCAAACACTGAAGCTTTCTTT
CDR3 protein: CATSPQTQGANTEAFF
D gene: TRBD1
J gene: TRBJ1-1
V gene: TRBV15
clone size: many

CDR3 DNA: TGCGCCAGCAGCTTGGGGGGCGCATCTGGGGACACCATATATTTT
CDR3 protein: CASSLGGASGDTIYF
D gene: .
J gene: TRBJ1-3
V gene: TRBV5-1
clone size: .

CDR3 DNA: TGTGCCAGCAGTCTTAGACAGGGAGGCGGTGAAAAACTGTTTTTT
CDR3 protein: CASSLRQGGGEKLFF
D gene: TRBD1
J gene: TRBJ1-4
V gene: TRBV12-3/TRBV12-4
clone size: once

CDR3 DNA: TGTGCCAGCAGCTTAGCGCAGGGGGTGAGGGAGCAGTACTTC
CDR3 protein: CASSLAQGVREQYF
D gene: TRBD1
J gene: TRBJ2-7
V gene: TRBV7-2
clone size: .

CDR3 DNA: TGTGCCAGTACTACCGAAGGGAGCCAAGAGACCCAGTACTTC
CDR3 protein: CASTTEGSQETQYF
D gene: .
J gene: TRBJ2-5
V gene: TRBV19
clone size: many

CDR3 DNA: TGTGCCAGCAGAGAAGTCGGCCGCTCACCCCTCCACTTT
CDR3 protein: CASREVGRSPLHF
D gene: .
J gene: TRBJ1-6
V gene: TRBV14
clone size: few

CDR3 DNA: TGTGCCAGTAGTATGAGAGGGAGGAGCTCCTACGAGCAGTACTTC
CDR3 protein: CASSMRGRSSYEQYF
D gene: .
J gene: TRBJ2-7
V gene: TRBV19
clone size: .

CDR3 DNA: TGTGCCTGGAGCCACCGGGACAGGGGGCGGGAGCAGTACTTC
CDR3 protein: CAWSHRDRGREQYF
D gene: TRBD1
J gene: TRBJ2-7
V gene: TRBV4-2
clone size: .

CDR3 DNA: TGCGCCAGCAGCCAAGTTACGGGAGACTATGGCTACACCTTC
CDR3 protein: CASSQVTGDYGYTF
D gene: .
J gene: TRBJ1-2
V gene: TRBV4-1
clone size: many

CDR3 DNA: TGTGCCAGCAGAGGTCCCGGCAATCAGCCCCAGCATTTT
CDR3 protein: CASRGPGNQPQHF
D gene: .
J gene: TRBJ1-5
V gene: TRBV7-9
clone size: many

CDR3 DNA: TGTGCCAGTAGTAAGCCGGGACAGGGAAACTACGCTGAAGCTTTCTTT
CDR3 protein: CASSKPGQGNYAEAFF
D gene: TRBD1
J gene: TRBJ1-1
V gene: TRBV19
clone size: .

CDR3 DNA: TGCAGCGTTGAAGTGAAAAAAGGGGGCTACGAGCAGTACTTC
CDR3 protein: CSVEVKKGGYEQYF
D gene: .
J gene: TRBJ2-7
V gene: TRBV29-1
clone size: few

CDR3 DNA: TGTGCCAGCAGCTTAGCCAGGGTTGAGACTGAAGCTTTCTTT
CDR3 protein: CASSLARVETEAFF
D gene: .
J gene: TRBJ1-1
V gene: TRBV13
clone size: few

CDR3 DNA: TGCAGCGCCGTTCCAAAGGGACTAGTGAACACCGGGGAGCTGTTTTTT
CDR3 protein: CSAVPKGLVNTGELFF
D gene: TRBD2
J gene: TRBJ2-2
V gene: TRBV29-1
clone size: .

CDR3 DNA: TGCAGTGCGGGAGCGCCGGGCGAGCAGTACTTC
CDR3 protein: CSAGAPGEQYF
D gene: TRBD2
J gene: TRBJ2-7
V gene: TRBV29-1
clone size: .

CDR3 DNA: TGTGCCAGTAGCATGAGTCTGGGTAATTATGGCTACACCTTC
CDR3 protein: CASSMSLGNYGYTF
D gene: .
J gene: TRBJ1-2
V gene: TRBV19
clone size: few

CDR3 DNA: TGTGCCAGCAGCTTGGAGGGCTATATGAACACTGAAGCTTTCTTT
CDR3 protein: CASSLEGYMNTEAFF
D gene: .
J gene: TRBJ1-1
V gene: TRBV5-4
clone size: few

CDR3 DNA: TGTGCCAGCAGCCTAAGCCCGCTGAACACTGAAGCTTTCTTT
CDR3 protein: CASSLSPLNTEAFF
D gene: .
J gene: TRBJ1-1
V gene: TRBV7-8
clone size: many

CDR3 DNA: TGTGCCAGCAGCCCGGACAGGGACAATCAGCCCCAGCATTTT
CDR3 protein: CASSPDRDNQPQHF
D gene: TRBD1
J gene: TRBJ1-5
V gene: TRBV7-2
clone size: many

CDR3 DNA: TGTGCCAGCGCTTGGGGACAGGGTATCGACGAGCAGTACTTC
CDR3 protein: CASAWGQGIDEQYF
D gene: TRBD1
J gene: TRBJ2-7
V gene: TRBV7-8
clone size: few

CDR3 DNA: TGTGCCAGCAGTGAGGTTCCGGGACAGGGGGTCGAAGGCAATCAGCCCCAGCATTTT
CDR3 protein: CASSEVPGQGVEGNQPQHF
D gene: TRBD1
J gene: TRBJ1-5
V gene: TRBV2
clone size: few

CDR3 DNA: TGTGCCAGCAGCCCCAACTCCCTGAGCTCCTACGAGCAGTACTTC
CDR3 protein: CASSPNSLSSYEQYF
D gene: .
J gene: TRBJ2-7
V gene: TRBV4-1
clone size: few

CDR3 DNA: TGCAGTGCACCCGCGGAATTGGGGGAAGGCAATCAGCCCCAGCATTTT
CDR3 protein: CSAPAELGEGNQPQHF
D gene: .
J gene: TRBJ1-5
V gene: TRBV20-1
clone size: few

CDR3 DNA: TGTGCCAGCATGTCGACTGGCACTGAAGCTTTCTTT
CDR3 protein: CASMSTGTEAFF
D gene: .
J gene: TRBJ1-1
V gene: TRBV7-8
clone size: few

CDR3 DNA: TGTGCCACCAGCAGTGGACAGGGACAGCCCCAGCATTTT
CDR3 protein: CATSSGQGQPQHF
D gene: TRBD1
J gene: TRBJ1-5
V gene: TRBV15
clone size: .

CDR3 DNA: TGTGCCAGCAGTTTAATCTCGACAGGGGGCTTTCTCAATCAGCCCCAGCATTTT
CDR3 protein: CASSLISTGGFLNQPQHF
D gene: TRBD1
J gene: TRBJ1-5
V gene: TRBV2
clone size: once

CDR3 DNA: TGTGCCACCAGCAGTCCCGGGACAGGGGACACCGGGGAGCTGAACACTGAAGCTTTCTTT
CDR3 protein: CATSSPGTGDTGELNTEAFF
D gene: TRBD1
J gene: TRBJ1-1
V gene: TRBV15
clone size: .

CDR3 DNA: TGTGCCAGCAGCAGGAGGGTGAACACTGAAGCTTTCTTT
CDR3 protein: CASSRRVNTEAFF
D gene: .
J gene: TRBJ1-1
V gene: TRBV6-5
clone size: many

CDR3 DNA: TGTGCCAGCAGCGTAGCTTCTGCGGGGGGGGCCGGGGAGCTGTTTTTT
CDR3 protein: CASSVASAGGAGELFF
D gene: TRBD2
J gene: TRBJ2-2
V gene: TRBV9
clone size: once

CDR3 DNA: TGTGCCAGCAGCTTGGCCGACAGAGACTATGGCTACACCTTC
CDR3 protein: CASSLADRDYGYTF
D gene: .
J gene: TRBJ1-2
V gene: TRBV5-5
clone size: .

CDR3 DNA: TGTGCCACCAGCGCCCAGGGACTTGGCTACACCTTC
CDR3 protein: CATSAQGLGYTF
D gene: .
J gene: TRBJ1-2
V gene: TRBV15
clone size: few

CDR3 DNA: TGTGCCAGCAGCCCCCGACAGGACAACACCTACGAGCAGTACTTC
CDR3 protein: CASSPRQDNTYEQYF
D gene: .
J gene: TRBJ2-7
V gene: TRBV7-2
clone size: .